These 23 T cell receptor beta chains were all obtained from the same sample, sequenced in a study of T cell responses to AZD1222 COVID-19 vaccine. Clones were sequenced by immunoSEQ multiplex PCR, and TCRdb holds only the in-frame ones, with some missing. The repertoire consists of tens of thousands of clones, with around 90% occurring once and the leading ten covering around 28%. Specimen: peripheral blood, collected 28 days after the second AZD1222 dose. All receptors come from an adult who received the AZD1222 COVID-19 vaccine.

The chain combines TRBV4-3 with TRBJ1-3; a possible D gene is TRBD1 (5 bases). The germline gives CDR1 LGHNA, CDR2 YSLEER. The CDR3 is 16 residues long. V was trimmed by 1 base and J by 7 bases, leaving 17 bases between them. The DNA of the CDR3 is TGCGCCAGCAGCCAAGGGACCCCGGGGCTAGGGAACACCATATATTTT. This encodes CASSQGTPGLGNTIYF.

V usage is TRBV5-6 and J usage is TRBJ2-7, with D perhaps matching TRBD2 (5 bases). CDR3 length equals 15 residues. V lost 5 bases to trimming and J lost 3 bases, with 18 bases between them. CDR1 SGHDT and CDR2 YYEEEE come from the germline V gene. CDR3 in amino acids: CASSSRALLHYEQYF. Here the CDR3 DNA reads TGTGCCAGCAGTTCGCGGGCTCTCTTACACTACGAGCAGTACTTC.

The rearrangement uses TRBV9 and TRBJ2-1; D unresolved. This CDR3 is built from 16 residues. Deletions cut 4 bases from V and 1 base from J, with 15 bases between. The V gene's germline CDR1 is SGDLS and CDR2 YYNGEE. The CDR3, as DNA: TGTGCCAGCAGCCCCGCCCGGACCAGTTCCTACAATGAGCAGTTCTTC. This encodes CASSPARTSSYNEQFF.

The rearrangement links TRBV28 to TRBJ1-2; a weak D match, TRBD1 (5 bases). Germline V lookup: CDR1 MDHEN, CDR2 SYDVKM. The CDR3 has 15 residues. Trimming stripped 3 bases from V and 7 bases from J, with 18 bases between. The CDR3 bases are TGTGCCAGCAGTTTGGAGGCGGGACCCCCCCTTGGCTACACCTTC. This encodes CASSLEAGPPLGYTF.

CDR3 sequence (DNA): TGTGCCAGCAGACCGGGGACAGGCCAGGCTCGCGAGCAGTACTTC. Its translation: CASRPGTGQAREQYF. The chain recombines TRBV7-3 with TRBJ2-7; 8 bases match TRBD1. V dropped 6 bases and J dropped 6; count of bases not matched to a gene: 13. The CDR3 totals 15 residues. Germline V gene lookup returns CDR1 SGHTA and CDR2 FQGTGA.

This chain connects TRBV4-1 to TRBJ2-3; 11 positions match TRBD2. The germline CDR1 and CDR2 sequences are MGHRA and YSYEKL. This CDR3 is built from 19 residues. V lost 1 base to trimming and J lost 5 bases; unmatched junction nucleotides: 14. CDR3 sequence: CASSQVELISGRALDTQYF. The CDR3 nucleotides read TGCGCCAGCAGCCAAGTCGAGCTAATTAGCGGGAGGGCCCTAGATACGCAGTATTTT.

This clone was observed once. The chain employs TRBV30 and TRBJ1-1, with D tentatively TRBD1 (5 bases). The germline CDR1 and CDR2 sequences are GTSNPN and SVGIG (reference sequence). Trimming cost V 4 bases and J 3 bases, with 9 bases left between them. The CDR3 spans 12 residues. In DNA form, the CDR3 reads TGTGCCTGGATTAGCAGGGACACTGAAGCTTTCTTT. It yields the protein CAWISRDTEAFF. Drawing the rest from reference TRBV30 and TRBJ1-1, the complete variable domain is SQTIHQWPATLVQPVGSPLSLECTVEGTSNPNLYWYRQAAGRGLQLLFYSVGIGQISSEVPQNLSASRPQDRQFILSSKKLLLSDSGFYLCAWISRDTEAFFGQGTRLTVV.

CDR3 amino acids: CASSITGEGIYEQYF. For the CDR3, the DNA is TGCGCCAGCAGCATTACAGGGGAAGGGATCTACGAGCAGTACTTC. V usage is TRBV5-1 and J usage is TRBJ2-7; 7 nucleotides line up with TRBD1. The CDR3 spans 15 residues. Per the germline V gene, CDR1 is SGHRS and CDR2 is YFSETQ. V lost 4 bases, J lost 3 bases, and 10 bases stayed unmatched.

This rearrangement joins TRBV28 to TRBJ1-4, with TRBD1 identical over 8 bases. There are 15 residues in the CDR3. V gave up 5 bases and J gave up 0 bases; unmatched junction bases: 2. Germline V gene sequence: CDR1 MDHEN, CDR2 SYDVKM. The CDR3 DNA reads TGTGCCAGCAGTGCGGACAGGGCAACTAATGAAAAACTGTTTTTT. Protein product: CASSADRATNEKLFF.

This rearrangement joins TRBV7-2 to TRBJ2-1, with 9 bases fitting TRBD1. V lost 3 bases and J lost 4; bases outside the gene matches: 7. CDR1 SGHTA and CDR2 FQGNSA come from the germline V gene. The CDR3 loop spans 16 amino acids. CDR3 nucleotide sequence: TGTGCCAGCAGCTTCTCGGACAGGGGCAGGTACAATGAGCAGTTCTTC. Encoded protein: CASSFSDRGRYNEQFF.

This clone was recorded once. The chain uses TRBV11-2 and TRBJ2-5; D remains ambiguous. The germline gives CDR1 SGHAT, CDR2 FQNNGV. V was cut by 4 bases and J by 1 base, with 4 bases left in between. The CDR3 spans 12 residues. CDR3: CASSYSQETQYF. Written as DNA, the CDR3 is TGTGCCAGCAGCTACAGCCAAGAGACCCAGTACTTC.

The chain carries TRBV2 and TRBJ1-2, with unresolved D. This CDR3 has 16 amino acids. In germline, CDR1 is SNHLY, CDR2 FYNNEI. V was cut by 1 base and J by 3 bases, with 15 bases left in between. As DNA, the CDR3 is TGTGCCAGCAGTGAAGGGAGGAAGGGTATTGACTATGGCTACACCTTC. Its protein is CASSEGRKGIDYGYTF.

The CDR3 region is CASRRLSGNEQFF. In DNA, the CDR3 is TGTGCCAGTAGACGTTTAAGCGGGAATGAGCAGTTCTTC. The chain uses TRBV19 and TRBJ2-1, with D possibly matching TRBD2 (6 bases). The V end was cut by 6 bases, the J end by 7 bases, with 13 bases between. The germline CDR1 and CDR2 sequences are LNHDA and SQIVND (reference sequence). This CDR3 is 13 amino acids long.

This chain's CDR3 is CASSKTGSYNSPLHF. The CDR3 nucleotides read TGTGCCAGCAGCAAGACAGGAAGCTATAATTCACCCCTCCACTTT. The chain carries TRBV7-2 and TRBJ1-6; maybe TRBD1 (6 bases). The germline gives CDR1 SGHTA, CDR2 FQGNSA. The length of the CDR3 is 15 residues. Trimming removed 5 bases from V and 3 bases from J, with 11 bases in between.

The chain is built from TRBV4-3 and TRBJ2-7, with D possibly TRBD1 on 5 matching bases. The CDR3 loop spans 14 amino acids. Germline V gene sequence: CDR1 LGHNA, CDR2 YSLEER. Trimming took off 5 bases at V and 2 bases at J, with 13 bases between the two ends. The CDR3 is CASSGVGAPYEQYF. DNA for the CDR3: TGCGCCAGCAGCGGGGTAGGGGCCCCCTACGAGCAGTACTTC.

This rearrangement joins TRBV7-9 to TRBJ1-2; D is possibly TRBD1 (5 bases). Trimming stripped 1 base from V and 4 bases from J, with 13 bases between. Germline V CDR1 and CDR2: SEHNR, FQNEAQ (reference sequence). This CDR3 comprises 15 residues. The CDR3 DNA reads as TGTGCCAGCAGCTTAGGGGGCGCGTCGGCCTATGGCTACACCTTC. Translation gives CASSLGGASAYGYTF.

The rearrangement links TRBV3-1 (or the pseudogene TRBV3-2) to TRBJ2-7, with D possibly TRBD2 on 5 matching bases. The CDR3 is 11 residues long. With 10 bases removed from V and 5 bases from J, the gap between germline ends came to 12 bases. The V gene's germline CDR1 is LGHDT and CDR2 YNNKEL (reference sequence). The CDR3 DNA is TGTGCCATCCCCCTAGCCCACGAGCAGTACTTC. Protein product: CAIPLAHEQYF.

The rearrangement joins TRBV7-6 to TRBJ2-5, with TRBD2 matching 15 bases. The CDR3 loop spans 17 amino acids. The V and J ends lost 4 bases and 1 base, in that order; junction bases with no gene match: 4. The germline V gene encodes CDR1 SGHVS and CDR2 FNYEAQ. In DNA, the CDR3 is TGTGCCAGCAGCTGGGGACTAGCGGGGGGAGTCCAAGAGACCCAGTACTTC. Residues: CASSWGLAGGVQETQYF.

This clone was seen only once. The chain links TRBV10-3 to TRBJ2-5; 8 bases line up with TRBD2. The CDR3 runs 17 residues. Trimming cost V 3 bases and J 2 bases; bases outside gene matches: 11. Germline CDR1 and CDR2: ENHRY and SYGVKD. DNA for the CDR3: TGTGCCATCAGTGACGGGTCTAGCGGGTTCTCTCAAGAGACCCAGTACTTC. This gives the protein CAISDGSSGFSQETQYF.

The chain carries TRBV9 and TRBJ1-2; TRBD1 agrees at 8 bases. CDR1 is SGDLS and CDR2 is YYNGEE in the germline V gene. This CDR3 is 15 amino acids long. After removal of 1 base from V and 4 bases from J, the junction contained 6 bases not matched to a gene. The CDR3 nucleotides read TGTGCCAGCAGCGTACAAGGGACAGGCTCCTATGGCTACACCTTC. Encoded protein: CASSVQGTGSYGYTF.

The rearrangement uses TRBV7-2 and TRBJ1-4; unclear D gene. Trimming stripped 4 bases from V and 4 bases from J, with 13 bases between. The CDR3 contains 15 residues. The V gene's germline CDR1 is SGHTA and CDR2 FQGNSA. The chain's CDR3 is CASSSRRSSNEKLFF. The CDR3 DNA follows: TGTGCCAGCAGCTCAAGACGGAGTAGTAATGAAAAACTGTTTTTT.

The chain recombines TRBV4-1 with TRBJ1-1; no definite D call. V lost 4 bases to trimming and J lost 1 base, with 10 bases between them. This CDR3 is built from 14 residues. Per the germline V gene, CDR1 is MGHRA and CDR2 is YSYEKL. The CDR3 here is CASSLRLRNTEAFF. As DNA, the CDR3 is TGCGCCAGCAGCCTTCGGTTGAGGAACACTGAAGCTTTCTTT.

The chain carries TRBV11-2 and TRBJ1-4; 10 nucleotides agree with TRBD1. The ends lost 5 bases at V and 8 bases at J; junction bases unmatched: 14. CDR3 length equals 17 residues. CDR1 SGHAT and CDR2 FQNNGV come from the germline V gene. CDR3 coding DNA: TGTGCCAGCAGCACTAGACAGGGGGCGGCCCCAATAGAAAAACTGTTTTTT. Its protein product is CASSTRQGAAPIEKLFF.